What follows are 11 T cell receptor beta chains derived from one specimen sequenced in a study of CD8 T cells in ankylosing spondylitis. Whole-study findings and limits: A TCR beta motif of 8 or 9 highly homologous variants appeared characteristic of ankylosing spondylitis blood.

The antigens of these receptors remain unknown. TCRdb reprocessed the 5' RACE reads via MiXCR and lists one record per CDR3 protein. The sample yields some 840,000 distinct CDR3 sequences, approximately 10% seen once. Sequencing was carried out using blood, either unsorted or a sorted T cell fraction (not recorded which). The receptor source for this set is a male donor with ankylosing spondylitis.

This clonotype appeared many times. The CDR3 coding sequence is TGTGCCAGCAGCTTAGCCACCGGGCGCACTGAAGCTTTCTTT. Its protein is CASSLATGRTEAFF. The V and J genes are TRBV7-9 and TRBJ1-1; D remains unclear. The length of the CDR3 is 14 residues. Trimming stripped 0 bases from V and 4 bases from J, with 9 bases between. From germline, CDR1 is SEHNR and CDR2 FQNEAQ (reference sequence).

The chain joins TRBV6-2 or TRBV6-3 to TRBJ2-2, with unresolved D. The CDR3 length is 15 residues. From germline, CDR1 is MNHEY and CDR2 SVGEGT. The V end lost 11 bases, the J end lost 0 bases, and 16 bases lay between the germline ends. As DNA, the CDR3 is TGTGCCGGCTCAAGGCTCCAAGCGAACACCGGGGAGCTGTTTTTT. Encoded protein: CAGSRLQANTGELFF.

V is TRBV20-1 and J is TRBJ2-7; D might be TRBD1 (5 bases). The length of the CDR3 is 14 residues. Per germline, CDR1 DFQATT and CDR2 SNEGSKA (reference sequence). Between the trimmed V and J ends, which lost 0 bases and 6 bases, there was a span of 15 bases. CDR3 region: CSARDPAPRAEQYF. CDR3 bases: TGCAGTGCTAGAGACCCGGCCCCCAGGGCCGAGCAGTACTTC.

This sequence joins TRBV24-1 and TRBJ2-1, with a weak D call TRBD2 (5 bases). CDR3 length: 14 amino acids. The germline CDR1 and CDR2 sequences are KGHDR and SFDVKD. Trimming took 4 bases from V and 4 from J, leaving 10 bases between them. This CDR3 is CATSDGNAYNEQFF. The CDR3 DNA sequence: TGTGCCACCAGTGACGGGAACGCGTACAATGAGCAGTTCTTC.

This clonotype was detected ten times or more. The rearrangement links TRBV29-1 to TRBJ2-5, with no clear D. Germline V gene data show CDR1 as SQVTM and CDR2 as ANQGSEA. V was trimmed by 6 bases and J by 4 bases, leaving 6 bases between them. The CDR3 runs to 10 residues. The CDR3 DNA is TGCAGCGTCCTATCAGAGACCCAGTACTTC. This sequence encodes CSVLSETQYF. Looking up the rest from reference TRBV29-1 and TRBJ2-5 gives the full variable domain: SAVISQKPSRDICQRGTSLTIQCQVDSQVTMMFWYRQQPGQSLTLIATANQGSEATYESGFVIDKFPISRPNLTFSTLTVSNMSPEDSSIYLCSVLSETQYFGPGTRLLVL.

This clonotype was detected only a few times. CDR3: CSARGGGGKTQYF. CDR3 coding DNA: TGCAGTGCTAGAGGGGGAGGGGGGAAGACCCAGTACTTC. The rearrangement links TRBV20-1 to TRBJ2-5, with TRBD2 as a possible D gene (7 bases). This CDR3 is built from 13 residues. Trimming left V 1 base short and J 6 bases short, with 12 bases between. Germline loops: CDR1 DFQATT, CDR2 SNEGSKA (reference sequence).

This clonotype has a count of ten or more. The V and J genes are TRBV20-1 and TRBJ2-1; D is unclear. Trimming removed 1 base from V and 6 bases from J, with 4 bases in between. In germline, CDR1 is DFQATT, CDR2 SNEGSKA (reference sequence). There are 11 residues in the CDR3. In nucleotides, the CDR3 is TGCAGTGCTAGAGGCACCAATGAGCAGTTCTTC. This gives the protein CSARGTNEQFF.

V gene TRBV4-1 combines with J gene TRBJ1-4; the match to TRBD1 covers 7 bases. Trimming took 2 bases from V and 5 from J; bases not matched to a gene: 20. The length of the CDR3 is 20 residues. In germline, CDR1 is MGHRA, CDR2 YSYEKL. The CDR3, as DNA: TGCGCCAGCAGCCAAAACCCGGGGCGTCGACAGGGAGTGGGGAATGAAAAACTGTTTTTT. Translating gives CASSQNPGRRQGVGNEKLFF.

This clonotype appeared a few times. CDR3 coding DNA: TGTGCCACCAGTGATTCTTCCAGGCCGACTGAAGCTTTCTTT. Residues: CATSDSSRPTEAFF. This chain connects TRBV24-1 to TRBJ1-1; the D is unclear. The V end was cut by 2 bases, the J end by 5 bases, with 11 bases between. CDR1 and CDR2 (germline): KGHDR, SFDVKD. The CDR3 contains 14 residues.

This clonotype occurred many times. The chain links TRBV15 to TRBJ2-1; TRBD2 matches 9 bases. The CDR3 contains 17 residues. V lost 3 bases, J lost 1 base, and 7 bases stayed unmatched. The germline CDR1 and CDR2 sequences are LNHNV and YYDKDF (reference sequence). The CDR3 protein is CATSRTSGPISYNEQFF. CDR3 bases: TGTGCCACCAGCAGGACTAGCGGCCCGATATCCTACAATGAGCAGTTCTTC.

This clonotype has only a few counts. The genes are TRBV7-2 and TRBJ1-5, with TRBD1 as a possible D gene (6 bases). Germline V gives CDR1 SGHTA, CDR2 FQGNSA. Trimming shortened V by 3 bases and J by 7 bases, and 16 bases separated the two germline ends. The CDR3 runs 15 residues. The CDR3 sequence: CASSFSQGMGQPQHF. The CDR3 bases are TGTGCCAGCAGCTTCTCACAGGGAATGGGGCAGCCCCAGCATTTT.